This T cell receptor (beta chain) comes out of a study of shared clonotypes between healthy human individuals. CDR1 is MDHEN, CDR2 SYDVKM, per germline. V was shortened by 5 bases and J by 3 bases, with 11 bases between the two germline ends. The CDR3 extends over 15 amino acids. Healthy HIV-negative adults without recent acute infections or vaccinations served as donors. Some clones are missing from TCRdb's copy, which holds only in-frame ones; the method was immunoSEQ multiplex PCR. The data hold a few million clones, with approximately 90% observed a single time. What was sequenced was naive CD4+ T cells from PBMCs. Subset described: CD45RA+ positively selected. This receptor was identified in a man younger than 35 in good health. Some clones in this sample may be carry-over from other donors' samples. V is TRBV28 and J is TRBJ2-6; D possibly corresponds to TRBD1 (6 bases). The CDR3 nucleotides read TGTGCCAGCAGTGGGGGCCCGGGTGGGGCCAACGTCCTGACTTTC. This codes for CASSGGPGGANVLTF.